This TCR beta chain stems from a study of blood T cell repertoires in COVID-19. CDR1 is SGHTA and CDR2 is FQGNSA in the germline V gene. After removal of 5 bases from V and 5 bases from J, the junction contained 5 bases not matched to a gene. This CDR3 has 15 amino acids. Only in-frame clones appear in the TCRdb table, and some are missing; sequencing was by immunoSEQ multiplex PCR. Of approximately 130,000 clones in the sample, around 81% were seen once. Sample: peripheral blood. The sequence was collected from a man aged 35-49 years with active or convalescent COVID-19. The chain employs TRBV7-2 and TRBJ2-1, with 11 nucleotides matching TRBD1. The CDR3 protein is CASSSGTGGNNEQFF. The CDR3 nucleotides are TGTGCCAGCAGCAGCGGGACAGGGGGGAACAATGAGCAGTTCTTC.